What follows are 27 T cell receptor beta chains derived from one specimen sequenced in a study of blood T cell repertoires in COVID-19. Generated by immunoSEQ multiplex PCR, the TCRdb table keeps only in-frame clones and is missing some. The repertoire holds nearly 250,000 clones, about 80% seen once, with around 1.8% in the top ten. Sequencing was carried out using peripheral blood. These receptors all come from a woman older than 75 with acute or convalescent COVID-19.

The chain employs TRBV12-5 and TRBJ1-1; TRBD1 aligns across 8 bases. Per the germline V gene, CDR1 is LGHNT and CDR2 is FRNRAP. The junction had 8 bases not matched to a gene; V was cut back by 4 bases and J by 1 base. This CDR3 has 16 amino acids. CDR3 region: CASGSPSGTGNTEAFF. The CDR3 DNA reads as TGTGCTAGTGGTTCTCCGTCCGGGACAGGGAACACTGAAGCTTTCTTT.

This sequence joins TRBV10-2 and TRBJ1-5; 7 nucleotides agree with TRBD1. J gave up 5 bases and V 3 bases, and 7 bases lay outside the gene matches. Germline V gene data show CDR1 as WSHSY and CDR2 as SAAADI. The CDR3 runs to 15 residues. The CDR3 loop is CASSEAGGRDQPQHF. The CDR3 coding sequence is TGCGCCAGCAGTGAAGCAGGGGGAAGGGATCAGCCCCAGCATTTT.

This clone has at least ten counts. The chain links TRBV7-9 to TRBJ2-7; 9 positions match TRBD1. Germline-derived CDR1 and CDR2 are SEHNR and FQNEAQ (reference sequence). The CDR3 covers 14 residues. The V gene end was trimmed by 1 base and the J gene end by 2 bases; junction bases not matched to a gene: 0. The CDR3 DNA reads as TGTGCCAGCAGCTTAGGACAGGGGGCCTACGAGCAGTACTTC. Protein sequence: CASSLGQGAYEQYF.

This sequence joins TRBV12-3 or TRBV12-4 and TRBJ1-2; perhaps TRBD1 as D (6 bases). The CDR3 runs to 13 residues. The ends were cut back, 10 bases at V and 2 bases at J, with 14 bases in the middle. CDR3 bases: TGTGCCACCCGGGACAACCTAAACTATGGCTACACCTTC. Amino acids: CATRDNLNYGYTF.

This clone came up a few times. The chain recombines TRBV9 with TRBJ2-5; 7 bases match TRBD1. Germline V CDR1 and CDR2: SGDLS, YYNGEE. The CDR3 is made up of 13 amino acids. V shed 4 bases, J shed 5 bases, and the junction held 5 bases outside the gene matches. The CDR3 sequence is CASSKTGKETQYF. The CDR3 coding sequence is TGTGCCAGCAGCAAGACAGGGAAGGAGACCCAGTACTTC.

The chain is built from TRBV5-1 and TRBJ1-1; TRBD1 aligns across 9 bases. The germline V gene encodes CDR1 SGHRS and CDR2 YFSETQ. The J segment lost 8 bases and the V segment lost 4 bases, leaving 9 bases of the junction unmatched. The CDR3 contains 14 residues. CDR3 sequence (DNA): TGCGCCAGCAGCCCGGGAGGGACAGGGCCCGAAGCTTTCTTT. It specifies CASSPGGTGPEAFF.

A single count supports this clone. V and J are TRBV21-1 and TRBJ2-7; the D call in the table, TRBD2, was not verified against the DNA. TRBV21-1 is a known pseudogene. This CDR3 has 16 residues. The CDR3 DNA is TGTGCCAGCAGATCCGGGTGGCGGGAGACTGGTTACGAGCAGTACTTC. It specifies CASRSGWRETGYEQYF.

About this clone: The same CDR3 also results from other DNA sequences found in this sample. The gene calls are TRBV7-2 and TRBJ1-5; TRBD1 matches at 7 bases. J was trimmed by 2 bases and V by 1 base; bases with no gene match: 2. The germline V gene has CDR1 SGHTA and CDR2 FQGNSA. This CDR3 contains 15 residues. CDR3 DNA sequence: TGTGCCAGCAGCTTAGAAGGGGGCGGCAATCAGCCCCAGCATTTT. It is translated as CASSLEGGGNQPQHF.

This chain links TRBV7-2 with TRBJ1-6; D may be TRBD1 (5 bases). This CDR3 spans 15 amino acids. Germline V CDR1 and CDR2: SGHTA, FQGNSA. Trimming pared 4 bases from V and 5 bases from J, leaving 12 bases between. CDR3 residues: CASSSPLGDNSPLHF. CDR3 sequence (DNA): TGTGCCAGCAGCTCACCTTTAGGGGATAATTCACCCCTCCACTTT.

The rearrangement joins TRBV5-5 to TRBJ2-3; D unresolved. Between the trimmed V and J ends, which lost 3 bases and 3 bases, there was a span of 14 bases. Germline CDR1 is SGHKS and CDR2 is YYEKEE (reference sequence). CDR3 length equals 15 residues. The CDR3 loop reads CASSSSPFGTDTQYF. CDR3 bases: TGTGCCAGCAGCTCCTCCCCCTTCGGTACAGATACGCAGTATTTT.

The CDR3 spells CASSVDGRVQPYNEQFF. The CDR3 DNA reads TGCGCCAGCAGCGTGGACGGCAGGGTCCAGCCTTACAATGAGCAGTTCTTC. This chain links TRBV5-1 with TRBJ2-1; D perhaps matches TRBD1 (5 bases). The V and J ends lost 4 bases and 4 bases respectively, with 21 bases between them. The CDR3 sequence is 17 residues long. CDR1 SGHRS and CDR2 YFSETQ come from the germline V gene. Full variable domain (rest looked up from reference TRBV5-1 and TRBJ2-1): KAGVTQTPRYLIKTRGQQVTLSCSPISGHRSVSWYQQTPGQGLQFLFEYFSETQRNKGNFPGRFSGRQFSNSRSEMNVSTLELGDSALYLCASSVDGRVQPYNEQFFGPGTRLTVL.

This clone appeared once. The chain employs TRBV7-2 and TRBJ2-2; 8 positions agree with TRBD1. The germline gives CDR1 SGHTA, CDR2 FQGNSA. The CDR3 is made up of 15 amino acids. J lost 7 bases, V lost 6 bases, and 10 bases had no gene match. The CDR3 here is CASRQGGGPVGELFF. CDR3 bases: TGTGCCAGCAGACAGGGGGGAGGTCCGGTCGGGGAGCTGTTTTTT.

The chain combines TRBV30 with TRBJ2-3; no definite D call. The CDR3 spans 12 residues. Trimming removed 2 bases at V and 3 bases at J, with 6 bases between. Germline V CDR1 and CDR2: GTSNPN, SVGIG (reference sequence). CDR3 sequence (DNA): TGTGCCTGGAGTTCACAAACAGATACGCAGTATTTT. Amino acid sequence: CAWSSQTDTQYF. The full variable domain, completed using reference TRBV30 and TRBJ2-3, is SQTIHQWPATLVQPVGSPLSLECTVEGTSNPNLYWYRQAAGRGLQLLFYSVGIGQISSEVPQNLSASRPQDRQFILSSKKLLLSDSGFYLCAWSSQTDTQYFGPGTRLTVL.

The rearrangement joins TRBV6-5 to TRBJ1-1; D gene ambiguous. Germline V CDR1 and CDR2: MNHEY, SVGAGI. With 8 bases removed from V and 1 base from J, the gap between germline ends came to 17 bases. CDR3 length: 15 amino acids. The CDR3 spells CASSDWPGANTEAFF. The CDR3 DNA follows: TGTGCCAGCTCGGACTGGCCGGGAGCGAACACTGAAGCTTTCTTT.

The chain is built from TRBV29-1 and TRBJ1-4, with D tentatively TRBD1 (5 bases). The CDR3 runs to 13 residues. From germline, CDR1 is SQVTM and CDR2 ANQGSEA. V was cut by 4 bases and J by 5 bases, with 11 bases left in between. The CDR3 coding sequence is TGCAGCGTTGTCTCCAGGGAAAATGAAAAACTGTTTTTT. Translating it yields CSVVSRENEKLFF.

The CDR3 here is CASSLGRAGGIYEQYF. Written as DNA, the CDR3 is TGTGCCAGCAGCTTAGGCCGGGCGGGAGGTATCTACGAGCAGTACTTC. V is TRBV11-2 and J is TRBJ2-7, with 8 bases identical to TRBD2. Germline trimming cut 1 base from V and 3 bases from J; bases unmatched to any gene: 8. This CDR3 region has 16 residues. The germline V gene has CDR1 SGHAT and CDR2 FQNNGV.

The J gene is TRBJ2-3, the V gene TRBV24-1; unclear D gene. Germline V gives CDR1 KGHDR, CDR2 SFDVKD. The CDR3 extends over 9 amino acids. Trimming stripped 1 base from V and 15 bases from J, with 4 bases between. The CDR3 coding sequence is TGTGCCACCAGTGATTTTCCTTATTTT. Residues: CATSDFPYF.

This sequence joins TRBV28 and TRBJ2-1; TRBD1 aligns across 8 bases. The junction had 7 bases not matched to a gene; V was cut back by 5 bases and J by 7 bases. CDR1 and CDR2 from the germline V gene are MDHEN and SYDVKM. The CDR3 is made up of 14 amino acids. The DNA of the CDR3 is TGTGCCAGCAGTGGACAGGGTCGGGGGAATGAGCAGTTCTTC. Translated, it gives CASSGQGRGNEQFF.

The CDR3 coding sequence is TGCAGCGTTGAAATCCGGGACAGCGAGCAGTTCTTC. This translates into CSVEIRDSEQFF. The chain links TRBV29-1 to TRBJ2-1; 7 bases line up with TRBD1. V shed 2 bases, J shed 10 bases, and the junction held 5 bases outside the gene matches. Germline CDR1 is SQVTM and CDR2 is ANQGSEA. The CDR3 has 12 residues.

This chain joins TRBV5-4 and TRBJ2-5, with 12 bases lining up with TRBD1. Per germline, CDR1 SGHNT and CDR2 YYREEE (reference sequence). The CDR3 covers 14 residues. With V trimmed by 5 bases and J by 4 bases, 3 bases remained unmatched. The CDR3 sequence is CASRRDRGRETQYF. In DNA, the CDR3 is TGTGCCAGCAGGCGGGACAGGGGGCGAGAGACCCAGTACTTC.

The chain carries TRBV5-1 and TRBJ2-7, with 12 bases identical to TRBD2. Germline V gives CDR1 SGHRS, CDR2 YFSETQ. The CDR3 runs to 17 residues. Unmatched junction bases numbered 10, after V lost 1 base and J lost 5 bases. The CDR3 DNA sequence: TGCGCCAGCAGCTTGAGGACTAGCGGGGCCCCTTCGGACGAGCAGTACTTC. Amino acid sequence: CASSLRTSGAPSDEQYF.

The V call is TRBV4-3, the J call TRBJ2-7; D unclear. The CDR3 runs to 13 residues. Germline CDR1 and CDR2: LGHNA and YSLEER. V dropped 9 bases and J dropped 2 bases, with 14 bases sitting between them. CDR3 DNA: TGCGCCAGGCGGATCAGAGAGACCTACGAGCAGTACTTC. Amino acid sequence: CARRIRETYEQYF.

This chain uses TRBV5-6 with TRBJ1-4; the D is unclear. CDR3 length: 15 amino acids. Germline CDR1 is SGHDT and CDR2 is YYEEEE. The ends were cut back, 1 base at V and 0 bases at J, with 7 bases in the middle. Here the CDR3 DNA reads TGTGCCAGCAGCTTGAACGGTGCAACTAATGAAAAACTGTTTTTT. Translation gives CASSLNGATNEKLFF.

This clone was counted once. A read error may account for a junction end that differs from germline. This chain joins TRBV13 and TRBJ2-5, with 7 bases matching TRBD1. Looked up from germline, CDR1 is PRHDT and CDR2 is FYEKMQ (reference sequence). The CDR3 is 13 residues long. The CDR3 sequence: CASSLGGRETQYF. The CDR3 region has the DNA TGTGCCAGCAGCCTAGGGGGCCGAGAGACCCAGTACTTC.

The J gene is TRBJ1-5, the V gene TRBV7-2; TRBD1 aligns across 12 bases. The length of the CDR3 is 15 residues. Germline-derived CDR1 and CDR2 are SGHTA and FQGNSA. V was pared by 5 bases and J by 6 bases, with 5 bases of the junction left unmatched. The DNA for the CDR3 is TGTGCCAGCAGCCCCGGGACAGGGGGCTTTCAGCCCCAGCATTTT. Translated: CASSPGTGGFQPQHF.

The chain carries TRBV9 and TRBJ2-2; TRBD2 agrees at 8 bases. Trimming cost V 3 bases and J 1 base; bases outside gene matches: 2. This CDR3 spans 15 amino acids. Germline V CDR1 and CDR2: SGDLS, YYNGEE. The chain's CDR3 is CASSATSGNTGELFF. CDR3 DNA: TGTGCCAGCAGCGCCACTAGCGGGAACACCGGGGAGCTGTTTTTT.

The CDR3 here is CASSEAGHEQYF. DNA for the CDR3: TGTGCCAGCAGTGAAGCGGGGCACGAGCAGTACTTC. The rearrangement joins TRBV6-1 to TRBJ2-7, with D possibly being TRBD1 (5 bases). Germline V CDR1 and CDR2: MNHNS, SASEGT. The CDR3 is 12 amino acids. Trimming took off 0 bases at V and 5 bases at J, with 5 bases between the two ends.